This entry concerns a single T cell receptor beta chain. Its target is unknown. The V segment lost 0 bases and the J segment 1 base; nucleotides outside the gene matches: 10. The germline V gene has CDR1 SGHTA and CDR2 FQGTGA. The CDR3 has 18 residues. The data originate from a study of radiation and T cells in renal cell carcinoma. Sample treatment: treatment-naive control, cytoreductive nephrectomy. Treatment-naive patients without radiation supplied the control tumors at nephrectomy. This renal cell carcinoma was of the clear cell type. The data were produced by immunoSEQ multiplex PCR, yet TCRdb's version contains in-frame clones alone and is incomplete. The sample lists roughly 13,000 clones, about 65% seen once, with 15% to 20% in the top ten. Study-wide points: Irradiated tumors had higher TCR clonality than control tumors.

This chain connects TRBV7-3 to TRBJ2-3; TRBD2 agrees at 7 bases. This sequence was found in a woman older than 75 with renal cell carcinoma. Sequencing was performed on tumor tissue, taken from a patient whose treatment was nephrectomy without radiotherapy. CDR3 in DNA: TGTGCCAGCAGCTTAACGGGGCGGACGGGGGGACGCACAGATACGCAGTATTTT. Translating it yields CASSLTGRTGGRTDTQYF. The full variable domain, rest sourced from reference TRBV7-3 and TRBJ2-3, is GAGVSQTPSNKVTEKGKYVELRCDPISGHTALYWYRQSLGQGPEFLIYFQGTGAADDSGLPNDRFFAVRPEGSVSTLKIQRTERGDSAVYLCASSLTGRTGGRTDTQYFGPGTRLTVL.